This TCR beta chain was found in a study of OX40 agonist ivuxolimab in advanced cancers. Generated by immunoSEQ multiplex PCR, the TCRdb table keeps only in-frame clones and is missing some. There are around 75,000 clones in the sample; roughly 80% occur only once, and 0.85% to 1.3% lies in the top ten. CDR1 MDHEN and CDR2 SYDVKM come from the germline V gene. The CDR3 loop spans 13 amino acids. Trimming at V came to 10 bases and at J to 4 bases, leaving 8 bases not matched to a gene. This sequence joins TRBV28 and TRBJ1-2, with 8 bases identical to TRBD1. The source was CD4+ or CD8+ T cells sorted from blood, collected in a trial of the OX40 agonist ivuxolimab. This receptor was taken from an adult with an advanced solid tumor such as melanoma, head and neck, liver or kidney cancer. This CDR3 reads CATRGLASYGYTF. The CDR3 bases are TGTGCCACCAGGGGGCTGGCAAGCTATGGCTACACCTTC.